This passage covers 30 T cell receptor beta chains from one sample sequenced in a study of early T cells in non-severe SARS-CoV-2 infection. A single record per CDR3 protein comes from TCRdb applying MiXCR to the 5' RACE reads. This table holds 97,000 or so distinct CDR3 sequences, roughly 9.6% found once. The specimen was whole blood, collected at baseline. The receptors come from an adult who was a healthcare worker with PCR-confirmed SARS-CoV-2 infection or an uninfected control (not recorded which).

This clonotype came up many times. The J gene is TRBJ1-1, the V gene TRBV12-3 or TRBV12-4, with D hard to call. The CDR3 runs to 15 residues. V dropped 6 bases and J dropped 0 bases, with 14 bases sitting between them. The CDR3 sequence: CASSPERNMNTEAFF. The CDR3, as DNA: TGTGCCAGCAGCCCGGAACGGAACATGAACACTGAAGCTTTCTTT.

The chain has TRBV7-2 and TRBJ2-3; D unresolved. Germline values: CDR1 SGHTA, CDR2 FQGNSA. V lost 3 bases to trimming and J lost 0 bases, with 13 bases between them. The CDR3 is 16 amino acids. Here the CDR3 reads CASSLQASLSTDTQYF. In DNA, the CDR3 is TGTGCCAGCAGCTTGCAAGCGAGCCTCAGCACAGATACGCAGTATTTT.

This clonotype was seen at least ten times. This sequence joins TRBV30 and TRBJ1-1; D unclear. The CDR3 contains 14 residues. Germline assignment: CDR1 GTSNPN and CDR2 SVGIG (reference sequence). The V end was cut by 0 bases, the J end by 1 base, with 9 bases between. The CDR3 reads CAWSVYLTNTEAFF. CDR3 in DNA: TGTGCCTGGAGTGTTTATCTCACGAACACTGAAGCTTTCTTT.

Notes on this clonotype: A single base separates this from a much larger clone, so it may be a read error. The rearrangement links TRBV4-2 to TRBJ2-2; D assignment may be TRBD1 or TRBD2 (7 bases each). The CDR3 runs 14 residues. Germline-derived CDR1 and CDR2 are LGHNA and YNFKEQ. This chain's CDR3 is CVSSHDREGGELFF. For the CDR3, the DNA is TGTGTCAGCAGCCATGACAGGGAGGGCGGGGAGCTGTTTTTT.

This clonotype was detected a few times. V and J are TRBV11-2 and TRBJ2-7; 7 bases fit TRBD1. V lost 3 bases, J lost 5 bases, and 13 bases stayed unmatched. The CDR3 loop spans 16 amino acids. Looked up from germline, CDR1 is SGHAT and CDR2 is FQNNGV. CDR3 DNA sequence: TGTGCCAGCAGCTTGGACACTCCGACAGGGCCCGACGAGCAGTACTTC. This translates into CASSLDTPTGPDEQYF.

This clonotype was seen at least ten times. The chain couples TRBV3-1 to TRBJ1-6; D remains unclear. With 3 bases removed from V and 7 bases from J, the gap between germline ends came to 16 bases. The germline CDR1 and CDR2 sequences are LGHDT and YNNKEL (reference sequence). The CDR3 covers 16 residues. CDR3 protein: CASSQGRTRLNSPLHF. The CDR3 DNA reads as TGTGCCAGCAGCCAGGGCCGAACGAGGTTGAATTCACCCCTCCACTTT.

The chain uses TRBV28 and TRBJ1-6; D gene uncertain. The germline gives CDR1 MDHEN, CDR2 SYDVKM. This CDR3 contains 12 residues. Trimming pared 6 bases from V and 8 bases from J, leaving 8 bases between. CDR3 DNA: TGTGCCAGCAGAAATGGGTATTCACCCCTCCACTTT. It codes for CASRNGYSPLHF.

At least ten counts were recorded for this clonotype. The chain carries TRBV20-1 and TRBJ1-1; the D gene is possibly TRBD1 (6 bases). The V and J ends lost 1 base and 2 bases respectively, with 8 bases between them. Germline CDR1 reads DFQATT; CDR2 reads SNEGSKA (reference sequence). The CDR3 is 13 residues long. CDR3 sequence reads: CSARGGGNTEAFF. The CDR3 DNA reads TGCAGTGCTAGAGGGGGGGGCAACACTGAAGCTTTCTTT.

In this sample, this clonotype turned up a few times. The CDR3 region is CASSFGAAYLNTEAFF. CDR3 sequence (DNA): TGTGCCAGCAGCTTTGGAGCAGCCTACCTGAACACTGAAGCTTTCTTT. The rearrangement links TRBV7-8 to TRBJ1-1; no clear D gene. Trimming took 3 bases from V and 0 from J, leaving 14 bases between them. The V gene's germline CDR1 is SGHVS and CDR2 FQNEAQ. The CDR3 has 16 residues.

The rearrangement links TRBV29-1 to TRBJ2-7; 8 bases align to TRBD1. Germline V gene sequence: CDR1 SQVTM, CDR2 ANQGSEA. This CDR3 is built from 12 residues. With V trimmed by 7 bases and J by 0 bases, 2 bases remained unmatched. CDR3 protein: CSGQGASYEQYF. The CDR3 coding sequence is TGCAGCGGGCAGGGGGCCTCCTACGAGCAGTACTTC.

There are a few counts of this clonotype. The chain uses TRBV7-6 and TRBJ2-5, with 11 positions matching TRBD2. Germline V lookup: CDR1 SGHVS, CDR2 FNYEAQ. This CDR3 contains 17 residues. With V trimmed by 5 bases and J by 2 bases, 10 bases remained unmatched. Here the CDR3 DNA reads TGTGCCAGCAGCCCAGACTACGGGACTAGCGGTCAAGAGACCCAGTACTTC. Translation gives CASSPDYGTSGQETQYF.

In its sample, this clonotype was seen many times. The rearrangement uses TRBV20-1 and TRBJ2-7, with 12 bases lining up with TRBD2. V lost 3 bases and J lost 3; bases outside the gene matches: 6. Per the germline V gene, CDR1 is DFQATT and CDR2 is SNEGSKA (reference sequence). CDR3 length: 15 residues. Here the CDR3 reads CSASPLAGGVYEQYF. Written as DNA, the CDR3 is TGCAGTGCTAGTCCACTAGCGGGAGGAGTCTACGAGCAGTACTTC.

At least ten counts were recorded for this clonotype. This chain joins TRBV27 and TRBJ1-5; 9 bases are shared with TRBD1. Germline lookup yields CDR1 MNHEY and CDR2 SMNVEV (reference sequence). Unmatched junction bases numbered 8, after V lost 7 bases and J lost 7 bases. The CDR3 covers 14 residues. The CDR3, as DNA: TGTGCCAGCAAATTACAGGGGGCAGGACAGCCCCAGCATTTT. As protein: CASKLQGAGQPQHF.

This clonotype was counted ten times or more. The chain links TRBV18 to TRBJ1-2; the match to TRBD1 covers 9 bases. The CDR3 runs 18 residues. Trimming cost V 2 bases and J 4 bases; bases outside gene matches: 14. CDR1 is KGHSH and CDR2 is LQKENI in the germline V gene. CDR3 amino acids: CASSPSLPGTGYSYGYTF. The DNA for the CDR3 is TGTGCCAGCTCACCAAGTCTTCCCGGGACAGGGTATAGCTATGGCTACACCTTC.

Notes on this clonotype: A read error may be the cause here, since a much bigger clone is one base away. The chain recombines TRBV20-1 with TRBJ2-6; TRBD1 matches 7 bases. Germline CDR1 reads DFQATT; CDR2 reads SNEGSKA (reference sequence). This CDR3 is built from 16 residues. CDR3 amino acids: CSARRQGQFGADVLTF. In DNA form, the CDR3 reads TGCAGTGCTCGAAGACAGGGACAGTTTGGGGCCGACGTCCTGACTTTC.

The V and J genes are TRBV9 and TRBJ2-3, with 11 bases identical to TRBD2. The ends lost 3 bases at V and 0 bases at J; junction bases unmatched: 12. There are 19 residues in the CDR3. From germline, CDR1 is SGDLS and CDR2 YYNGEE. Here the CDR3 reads CASSGRLAGTLTSTDTQYF. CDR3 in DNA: TGTGCCAGCAGCGGGAGACTAGCGGGGACCCTAACTAGCACAGATACGCAGTATTTT.

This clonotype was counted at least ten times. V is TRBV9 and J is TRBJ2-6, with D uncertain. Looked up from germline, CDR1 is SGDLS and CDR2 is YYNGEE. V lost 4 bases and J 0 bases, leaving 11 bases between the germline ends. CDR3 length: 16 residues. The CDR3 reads CASSSNQSSGANVLTF. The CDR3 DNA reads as TGTGCCAGCAGCTCCAATCAATCCTCTGGGGCCAACGTCCTGACTTTC.

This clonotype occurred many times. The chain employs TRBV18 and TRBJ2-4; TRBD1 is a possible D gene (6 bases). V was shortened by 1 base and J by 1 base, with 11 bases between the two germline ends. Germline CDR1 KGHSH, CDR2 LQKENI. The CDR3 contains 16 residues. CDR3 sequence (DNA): TGTGCCAGCTCACCACTGCCAGGGGAGGCCAAAAACATTCAGTACTTC. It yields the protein CASSPLPGEAKNIQYF.

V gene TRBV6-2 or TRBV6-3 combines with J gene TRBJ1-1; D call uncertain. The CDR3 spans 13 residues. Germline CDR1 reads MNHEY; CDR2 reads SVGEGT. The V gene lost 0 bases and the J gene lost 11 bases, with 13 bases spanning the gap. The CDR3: CASSYSRARVAFF. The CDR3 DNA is TGTGCCAGCAGTTACTCGCGGGCGAGGGTGGCTTTCTTT.

This CDR3 reads CSVYIAGGPYNEQFF. The CDR3 DNA sequence: TGCAGCGTTTATATAGCGGGGGGGCCCTACAATGAGCAGTTCTTC. The chain employs TRBV29-1 and TRBJ2-1; 11 nucleotides line up with TRBD2. V dropped 5 bases and J dropped 2; count of bases not matched to a gene: 5. The CDR3 has 15 residues. In germline, CDR1 is SQVTM, CDR2 ANQGSEA.

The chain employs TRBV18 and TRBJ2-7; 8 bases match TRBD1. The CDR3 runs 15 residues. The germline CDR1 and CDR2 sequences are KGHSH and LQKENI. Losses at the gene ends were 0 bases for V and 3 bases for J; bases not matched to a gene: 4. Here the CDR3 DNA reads TGTGCCAGCTCACCACCCCAGGGGGCTGTCTACGAGCAGTACTTC. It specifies CASSPPQGAVYEQYF.

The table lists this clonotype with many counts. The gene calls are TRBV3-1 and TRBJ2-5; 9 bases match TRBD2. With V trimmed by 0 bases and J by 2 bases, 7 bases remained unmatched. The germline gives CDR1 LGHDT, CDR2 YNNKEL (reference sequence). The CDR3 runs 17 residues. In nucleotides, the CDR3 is TGTGCCAGCAGCCAAGATGTACTAGCGGGTACTCAAGAGACCCAGTACTTC. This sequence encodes CASSQDVLAGTQETQYF.

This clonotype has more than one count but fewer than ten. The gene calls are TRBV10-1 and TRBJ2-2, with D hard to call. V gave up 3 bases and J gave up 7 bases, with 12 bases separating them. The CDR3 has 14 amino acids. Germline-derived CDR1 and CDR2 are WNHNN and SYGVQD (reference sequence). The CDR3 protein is CASSDPKASGELFF. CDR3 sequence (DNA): TGCGCCAGCAGTGACCCAAAGGCAAGCGGGGAGCTGTTTTTT.

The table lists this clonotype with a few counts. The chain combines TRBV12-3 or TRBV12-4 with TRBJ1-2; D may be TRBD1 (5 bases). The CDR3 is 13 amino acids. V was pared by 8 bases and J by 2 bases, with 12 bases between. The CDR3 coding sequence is TGTGCCAGCTGGGACGGCTTAAACTATGGCTACACCTTC. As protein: CASWDGLNYGYTF.

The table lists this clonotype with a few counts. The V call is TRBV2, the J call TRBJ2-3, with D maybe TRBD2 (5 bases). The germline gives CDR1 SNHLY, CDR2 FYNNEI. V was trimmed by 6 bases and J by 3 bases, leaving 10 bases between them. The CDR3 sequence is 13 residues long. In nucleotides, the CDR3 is TGTGCCAGCAGAGGGAGACTGACAGATACGCAGTATTTT. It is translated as CASRGRLTDTQYF.

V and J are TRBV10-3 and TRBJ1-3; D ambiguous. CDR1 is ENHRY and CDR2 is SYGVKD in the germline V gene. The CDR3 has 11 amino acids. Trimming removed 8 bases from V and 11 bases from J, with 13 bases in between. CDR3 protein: CAISNGDAIYF. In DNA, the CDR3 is TGTGCCATCTCTAATGGTGACGCCATATATTTT.

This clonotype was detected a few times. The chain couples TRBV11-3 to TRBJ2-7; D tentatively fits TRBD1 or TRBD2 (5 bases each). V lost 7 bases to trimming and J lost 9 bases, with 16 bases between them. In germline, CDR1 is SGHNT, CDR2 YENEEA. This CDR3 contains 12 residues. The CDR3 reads CASKSGGTGQYF. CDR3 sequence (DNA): TGTGCCAGCAAGAGCGGAGGAACAGGGCAGTACTTC. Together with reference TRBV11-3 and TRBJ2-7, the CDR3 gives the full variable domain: EAGVVQSPRYKIIEKKQPVAFWCNPISGHNTLYWYLQNLGQGPELLIRYENEEAVDDSQLPKDRFSAERLKGVDSTLKIQPAELGDSAVYLCASKSGGTGQYFGPGTRLTVT.

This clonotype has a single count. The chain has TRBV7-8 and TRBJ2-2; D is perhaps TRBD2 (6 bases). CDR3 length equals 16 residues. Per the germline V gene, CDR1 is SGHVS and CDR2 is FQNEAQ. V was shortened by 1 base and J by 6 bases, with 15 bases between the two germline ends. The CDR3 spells CASSLVERRGAGELFF. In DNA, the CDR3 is TGTGCCAGCAGCTTAGTGGAGAGGAGGGGCGCCGGGGAGCTGTTTTTT.

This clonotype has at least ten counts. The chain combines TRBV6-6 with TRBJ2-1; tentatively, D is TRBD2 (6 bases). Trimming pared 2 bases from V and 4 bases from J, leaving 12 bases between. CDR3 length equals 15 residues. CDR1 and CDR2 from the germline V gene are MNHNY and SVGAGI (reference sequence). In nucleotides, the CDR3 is TGTGCCAGCAGTTACATTGGGGGGATTTACAATGAGCAGTTCTTC. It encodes CASSYIGGIYNEQFF.

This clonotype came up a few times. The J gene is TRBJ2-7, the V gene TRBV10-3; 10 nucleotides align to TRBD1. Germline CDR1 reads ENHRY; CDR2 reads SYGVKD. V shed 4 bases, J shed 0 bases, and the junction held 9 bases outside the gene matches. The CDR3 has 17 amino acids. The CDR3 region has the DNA TGTGCCATCAGTGCCGGGACGGGACAGGGGTCCTCCTACGAGCAGTACTTC. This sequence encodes CAISAGTGQGSSYEQYF.